The 31 T cell receptor beta chains in this list originate from one sample, sequenced in a study of post-analysis software for immune sequencing data. Study conclusions and caveats: With TRBV5-6, TRBV5-1 and TRBV20-1 included, about five TRBV segments were more frequent in patients than in controls.

Unique-molecular-identifier-tagged TCR beta cDNA libraries were used. A single record per CDR3 protein comes from TCRdb applying MiXCR to the PCR reads. Of hundreds of thousands of distinct CDR3 sequences detected, 25% to 30% appear once; the ten largest clones hold approximately 0.6%. The antigens these receptors bind are not known. The specimen was blood. Every receptor here comes from a girl between 5 and 17 years old with multiple sclerosis.

V usage is TRBV2 and J usage is TRBJ2-3, with D maybe TRBD2 (6 bases). The CDR3 has 15 amino acids. Germline V gives CDR1 SNHLY, CDR2 FYNNEI. Trimming took off 2 bases at V and 1 base at J, with 10 bases between the two ends. The CDR3 DNA reads TGTGCCAGCAGTGAACCGGGACTTGGCACAGATACGCAGTATTTT. Residues: CASSEPGLGTDTQYF.

The CDR3 DNA follows: TGTGCCGCTCCACACCCCGGGACACAATCCAATCAGCCCCAGCATTTT. Protein: CAAPHPGTQSNQPQHF. This sequence joins TRBV28 and TRBJ1-5, with D tentatively TRBD1 (6 bases). V dropped 11 bases and J dropped 3 bases, with 23 bases sitting between them. CDR1 is MDHEN and CDR2 is SYDVKM in the germline V gene. This CDR3 region has 16 residues.

The V gene is TRBV4-1, the J gene TRBJ2-1, with D perhaps TRBD2 (6 bases). V was trimmed by 0 bases and J by 6 bases, leaving 18 bases between them. The CDR3 covers 17 residues. The germline V gene encodes CDR1 MGHRA and CDR2 YSYEKL. CDR3 in amino acids: CASSQDYHVRGGNEQFF. The CDR3, as DNA: TGCGCCAGCAGCCAAGATTATCATGTTAGGGGAGGCAATGAGCAGTTCTTC.

This clonotype was counted between two and nine times. V and J are TRBV11-2 and TRBJ1-1, with D hard to call. The CDR3 spans 14 residues. Trimming stripped 1 base from V and 4 bases from J, with 10 bases between. The germline V gene has CDR1 SGHAT and CDR2 FQNNGV. The chain's CDR3 is CASSLVNPGTEAFF. In DNA form, the CDR3 reads TGTGCCAGCAGCTTAGTTAACCCGGGCACTGAAGCTTTCTTT.

Remarks on this clonotype: One junction end does not reproduce the germline sequence, and a read error may be involved. The chain combines TRBV6-5 with TRBJ2-1; maybe TRBD2 (7 bases). The CDR3 has 16 residues. Germline V gene sequence: CDR1 MNHEY, CDR2 SVGAGI. The CDR3 DNA reads TGTGCCAGCAGTTACGCGGGGAAGGGGGGGTACAATGCGCAGTTCTTC. This translates into CASSYAGKGGYNAQFF.

This clonotype was seen only a few times. CDR3 protein: CAIRPGPNNEQFF. The CDR3, as DNA: TGTGCCATCAGACCGGGACCTAACAATGAGCAGTTCTTC. The V and J genes are TRBV10-3 and TRBJ2-1; D could derive from TRBD1 or TRBD2 (5 bases each). Trimming stripped 6 bases from V and 5 bases from J, with 11 bases between. This CDR3 spans 13 amino acids. Germline V lookup: CDR1 ENHRY, CDR2 SYGVKD.

The chain recombines TRBV20-1 with TRBJ2-7; D tentatively reads TRBD1 or TRBD2 (5 bases each). Between the trimmed V and J ends, which lost 0 bases and 13 bases, there was a span of 16 bases. CDR3 length: 12 amino acids. The V gene's germline CDR1 is DFQATT and CDR2 SNEGSKA (reference sequence). CDR3 loop: CSARERDPQLYF. The CDR3 coding sequence is TGCAGTGCTAGAGAACGGGACCCCCAGCTCTACTTC.

This rearrangement joins TRBV10-3 to TRBJ2-1; D remains unclear. V was cut by 2 bases and J by 0 bases, with 5 bases left in between. The CDR3 contains 14 residues. CDR1 and CDR2 from the germline V gene are ENHRY and SYGVKD. Here the CDR3 DNA reads TGTGCCATCAGTGAGGGGTACTCCTACAATGAGCAGTTCTTC. This gives the protein CAISEGYSYNEQFF.

This clonotype turned up a few times. The V and J genes are TRBV7-2 and TRBJ2-7; D unclear. The germline V gene encodes CDR1 SGHTA and CDR2 FQGNSA. CDR3 length: 14 amino acids. Trimming shortened V by 1 base and J by 0 bases, and 7 bases separated the two germline ends. The CDR3 here is CASSLVASSYEQYF. The CDR3, as DNA: TGTGCCAGCAGCTTAGTCGCTAGCTCCTACGAGCAGTACTTC.

This clonotype was detected a few times. This chain joins TRBV4-3 and TRBJ2-7; possibly TRBD1 for D (6 bases). The CDR3 has 15 residues. Germline lookup yields CDR1 LGHNA and CDR2 YSLEER. V gave up 0 bases and J gave up 3 bases, with 12 bases separating them. CDR3 nucleotide sequence: TGCGCCAGCAGCCAAGATTTCTCAGGGGACTACGAGCAGTACTTC. Its translation is CASSQDFSGDYEQYF.

This clonotype was counted a few times. One junction end does not reproduce the germline sequence, and a read error may be involved. V is TRBV5-1 and J is TRBJ2-7, with 7 bases that match TRBD2. Germline CDR1 and CDR2: SGHRS and YFSETQ. This CDR3 is 14 amino acids long. This CDR3 reads CASSFSSGSYEQYF. In DNA form, the CDR3 reads TGTGCCAGTTCCTTTTCTAGCGGCTCCTACGAGCAGTACTTC.

This clonotype has a handful of counts. The gene calls are TRBV6-6 and TRBJ1-4; D perhaps matches TRBD1 (5 bases). CDR1 MNHNY and CDR2 SVGAGI come from the germline V gene (reference sequence). The V end was cut by 7 bases, the J end by 6 bases, with 12 bases between. This CDR3 spans 13 amino acids. The CDR3 region is CASNRGGDEKLFF. CDR3 nucleotide sequence: TGTGCCAGCAACCGGGGAGGGGATGAAAAACTGTTTTTT.

This clonotype occurred a few times. The rearrangement links TRBV28 to TRBJ1-1; possibly TRBD1 for D (5 bases). CDR1 and CDR2 from the germline V gene are MDHEN and SYDVKM. Trimming shortened V by 7 bases and J by 3 bases, and 18 bases separated the two germline ends. CDR3 length: 15 amino acids. CDR3 sequence reads: CASIGSRGLYTEAFF. As DNA, the CDR3 is TGTGCCAGCATAGGTAGTAGGGGTCTTTACACTGAAGCTTTCTTT.

CDR3 nucleotides: TGCAGCGTTCCTCGGCGGGAGGGTTCATCGGAGACCCAGTACTTC. This encodes CSVPRREGSSETQYF. This chain connects TRBV29-1 to TRBJ2-5; TRBD2 matches at 9 bases. J gave up 5 bases and V 5 bases, and 12 bases lay outside the gene matches. This CDR3 region has 15 residues. The V gene's germline CDR1 is SQVTM and CDR2 ANQGSEA.

This clonotype has only a few counts. V is TRBV7-2 and J is TRBJ2-5; 8 bases are shared with TRBD2. V shed 5 bases, J shed 3 bases, and the junction held 11 bases outside the gene matches. Germline V gene sequence: CDR1 SGHTA, CDR2 FQGNSA. The CDR3 spans 16 residues. In DNA form, the CDR3 reads TGTGCCAGCAGCCAATGGCGGGGGGCTATAGAAGAGACCCAGTACTTC. It yields the protein CASSQWRGAIEETQYF.

The rearrangement joins TRBV18 to TRBJ1-2; no definite D call. V lost 0 bases and J lost 8, with 16 bases in between. The germline gives CDR1 KGHSH, CDR2 LQKENI. This CDR3 has 15 amino acids. For the CDR3, the DNA is TGTGCCAGCTCACCACCGGGGAGGAGGTGGCAAGGCTACACCTTC. It codes for CASSPPGRRWQGYTF.

This clonotype was detected a few times. V gene TRBV11-2 combines with J gene TRBJ2-1; TRBD2 aligns across 8 bases. V dropped 5 bases and J dropped 4; count of bases not matched to a gene: 7. From germline, CDR1 is SGHAT and CDR2 FQNNGV. This CDR3 comprises 15 residues. CDR3 nucleotide sequence: TGTGCCAGCAGCCCTTCGGCGGGAGGATACAATGAGCAGTTCTTC. Translation: CASSPSAGGYNEQFF. The complete variable domain, with remaining parts taken from reference TRBV11-2 and TRBJ2-1, reads EAGVAQSPRYKIIEKRQSVAFWCNPISGHATLYWYQQILGQGPKLLIQFQNNGVVDDSQLPKDRFSAERLKGVDSTLKIQPAKLEDSAVYLCASSPSAGGYNEQFFGPGTRLTVL.

With respect to this clonotype: A junction boundary mismatches the germline segment, possibly from a read error. The chain uses TRBV20-1 and TRBJ1-4, with TRBD1 matching over 9 bases. Germline-derived CDR1 and CDR2 are DFQATT and SNEGSKA (reference sequence). This CDR3 is built from 17 residues. CDR3 nucleotides: TGCAGTGCTAGAATAGCCGGGACAGGGTCTCGGGATGAAAAACGGTTTTTT. Translating it yields CSARIAGTGSRDEKRFF.

This clonotype was picked up many times. The chain links TRBV7-2 to TRBJ2-7, with 7 nucleotides matching TRBD1. V trimming: 2 bases; J trimming: 3 bases; junction bases outside the gene matches: 4. Germline V gives CDR1 SGHTA, CDR2 FQGNSA. This CDR3 is 14 amino acids long. CDR3 sequence: CASSLPRTGYEQYF. CDR3 bases: TGTGCCAGCAGCTTACCTAGGACAGGCTACGAGCAGTACTTC.

The V and J genes are TRBV12-3 or TRBV12-4 and TRBJ2-1; 8 nucleotides align to TRBD2. This CDR3 comprises 15 residues. The V and J ends lost 6 bases and 0 bases, in that order; junction bases with no gene match: 4. This CDR3 reads CASRKSGSSYNEQFF. DNA for the CDR3: TGTGCCAGCAGAAAGAGCGGGAGCTCCTACAATGAGCAGTTCTTC.

The chain employs TRBV6-5 and TRBJ1-2; TRBD1 might be the D (5 bases). This CDR3 region has 16 residues. From germline, CDR1 is MNHEY and CDR2 SVGAGI. Between the trimmed V and J ends, which lost 6 bases and 2 bases, there was a span of 19 bases. CDR3 in DNA: TGTGCCAGCAGCTGGACCCGGGACGGGTCCAACTATGGCTACACCTTC. Translated, it gives CASSWTRDGSNYGYTF.

The sample holds a few counts of this clonotype. The chain employs TRBV27 and TRBJ2-7; 7 bases fit TRBD1. V trimming: 5 bases; J trimming: 0 bases; junction bases outside the gene matches: 10. Germline loops: CDR1 MNHEY, CDR2 SMNVEV (reference sequence). This CDR3 is 16 amino acids long. CDR3 protein: CASSPSTGDSSYEQYF. For the CDR3, the DNA is TGTGCCAGCAGTCCATCTACAGGGGATAGCTCCTACGAGCAGTACTTC.

This clonotype was counted a few times. This sequence joins TRBV7-2 and TRBJ2-5; 9 nucleotides line up with TRBD2. The CDR3 contains 17 residues. V gave up 6 bases and J gave up 5 bases; unmatched junction bases: 16. CDR1 and CDR2 from the germline V gene are SGHTA and FQGNSA. The CDR3 loop is CASRPRGGRVGYETQYF. In nucleotides, the CDR3 is TGTGCCAGCAGACCGCGGGGGGGTAGGGTAGGTTACGAGACCCAGTACTTC.

The V gene is TRBV25-1, the J gene TRBJ2-4, with a weak D call TRBD2 (5 bases). The J call may not be correct, given that the DNA end is closer to TRBJ2-7. Germline lookup yields CDR1 MGHDK and CDR2 SYGVNS. CDR3 length: 13 residues. DNA of the CDR3: TGTGCCAGCAGTGACCAGTTCGGAGGCGAGCAGTACTTC. The encoded protein is CASSDQFGGEQYF.

The V gene is TRBV24-1, the J gene TRBJ1-5; D uncertain. Trimming took off 5 bases at V and 4 bases at J, with 8 bases between the two ends. CDR3 length equals 13 residues. The germline CDR1 and CDR2 sequences are KGHDR and SFDVKD. The CDR3 DNA reads as TGTGCCACCAGTGTCGCGGAGAATCAGCCCCAGCATTTT. Its translation: CATSVAENQPQHF.

This clonotype was seen ten or more times. The chain carries TRBV6-6 and TRBJ2-5, with D possibly being TRBD1 or TRBD2 (5 bases each). CDR1 is MNHNY and CDR2 is SVGAGI in the germline V gene (reference sequence). CDR3 length: 16 residues. The V gene lost 9 bases and the J gene lost 4 bases, with 24 bases spanning the gap. This chain's CDR3 is CASSVRTPLRGETQYF. The DNA for the CDR3 is TGTGCCAGTAGTGTCAGGACACCTCTTCGGGGAGAGACCCAGTACTTC.

This sequence joins TRBV20-1 and TRBJ1-1, with D perhaps matching TRBD1 (5 bases). Trimming took off 5 bases at V and 4 bases at J, with 20 bases between the two ends. Germline V gene lookup returns CDR1 DFQATT and CDR2 SNEGSKA (reference sequence). This CDR3 is built from 15 residues. CDR3 in DNA: TGCAGTGCTCCGTCAAACGGGCAGGGAGGCACTGAAGCTTTCTTT. As protein: CSAPSNGQGGTEAFF.

There are a few counts of this clonotype. This chain joins TRBV3-1 and TRBJ2-7; the match to TRBD2 covers 7 bases. CDR1 is LGHDT, CDR2 YNNKEL, per germline (reference sequence). This CDR3 spans 13 amino acids. Trimming removed 3 bases from V and 10 bases from J; junction bases left unmatched: 9. CDR3 residues: CASSQAGWGGQYF. The CDR3 coding sequence is TGTGCCAGCAGCCAGGCAGGGTGGGGGGGTCAGTACTTC.

The genes are TRBV6-5 and TRBJ1-4; D perhaps matches TRBD1 (5 bases). This CDR3 comprises 15 residues. CDR1 and CDR2 from the germline V gene are MNHEY and SVGAGI. With 5 bases removed from V and 7 bases from J, the gap between germline ends came to 17 bases. CDR3 bases: TGTGCCAGCAGTCAGCAGGGCGGTATCGGTGAAAAACTGTTTTTT. This translates into CASSQQGGIGEKLFF.

This clonotype has a handful of counts. The chain employs TRBV28 and TRBJ2-1; TRBD2 matches at 7 bases. Unmatched junction bases numbered 6, after V lost 7 bases and J lost 3 bases. The length of the CDR3 is 14 residues. Germline assignment: CDR1 MDHEN and CDR2 SYDVKM. The CDR3 loop is CASTSTSFYNEQFF. The CDR3 DNA sequence: TGTGCCAGCACCTCGACTAGCTTCTACAATGAGCAGTTCTTC.

This clonotype appeared many times. The genes are TRBV10-3 and TRBJ2-3; 10 bases match TRBD2. The CDR3 consists of 16 residues. Looked up from germline, CDR1 is ENHRY and CDR2 is SYGVKD. The J segment lost 0 bases and the V segment lost 0 bases, leaving 0 bases of the junction unmatched. The CDR3 spells CAISESTSGSTDTQYF. CDR3 in DNA: TGTGCCATCAGTGAGTCGACTAGCGGGAGCACAGATACGCAGTATTTT.